This T cell receptor beta chain emerged from a study of neoadjuvant anti-PD-1 for oral cavity cancer. Background on the study: Nivolumab at 3 mg/kg was mostly given biweekly, three to four doses, pre-surgery. Study results and limitations: After neoadjuvant nivolumab, PBMC T cell clonality was significantly higher in non-responders than responders.

Sequenced by immunoSEQ multiplex PCR; TCRdb stores in-frame clones only, minus some. Among some 66,000 clones listed, around four fifths were seen once. Note on this clone: No antigen is known for it.

The germline V gene has CDR1 LNHDA and CDR2 SQIVND (reference sequence). The ends were cut back, 9 bases at V and 4 bases at J, with 15 bases in the middle. This CDR3 has 13 amino acids. The TCR sequence derives from a person between 40 and 85 years old with oral cavity squamous cell carcinoma. The gene calls are TRBV19 and TRBJ1-2, with D perhaps TRBD1 (6 bases). This specimen was PBMCs, taken before nivolumab (anti-PD-1) treatment. CDR3 region: CASLQGISYGYTF. CDR3 nucleotides: TGTGCCAGCCTACAGGGCATTTCCTATGGCTACACCTTC.